The 5 T cell receptor beta chains listed next were all sequenced from one sample in a study of blood T cell repertoires in COVID-19. Sequencing was performed with immunoSEQ multiplex PCR; in TCRdb, only in-frame clones are kept and a portion is missing. The sample carries some 180,000 clones, roughly 86% recorded once. The source material was peripheral blood. These receptors were collected from a woman aged 80 or older with COVID-19, enrolled during active disease.

The rearrangement links TRBV7-2 to TRBJ2-6, with a tentative D call TRBD1 (6 bases). The V and J ends lost 1 base and 2 bases respectively, with 15 bases between them. The CDR3 totals 18 residues. Germline V lookup: CDR1 SGHTA, CDR2 FQGNSA. The DNA for the CDR3 is TGTGCCAGCAGCTTAGGTCTCAGGGGTAGTGCTGGGGCCAACGTCCTGACTTTC. Translating it yields CASSLGLRGSAGANVLTF.

The chain recombines TRBV9 with TRBJ1-1, with D possibly being TRBD1 (6 bases). The V end was cut by 3 bases, the J end by 4 bases, with 13 bases between. This CDR3 region has 14 residues. In germline, CDR1 is SGDLS, CDR2 YYNGEE. CDR3 DNA: TGTGCCAGCAGCGCGAGCGCGGGGGCCACTGAAGCTTTCTTT. This encodes CASSASAGATEAFF.

The V gene is TRBV28, the J gene TRBJ2-7; D call uncertain. The V and J ends lost 2 bases and 7 bases respectively, with 9 bases between them. This CDR3 is built from 12 residues. From germline, CDR1 is MDHEN and CDR2 SYDVKM. The CDR3 nucleotides read TGTGCCAGCAGTTTAGAGTTTTGGGAGCAGTACTTC. Amino acid sequence: CASSLEFWEQYF.

The chain has TRBV3-1 (or the pseudogene TRBV3-2) and TRBJ1-6; 7 bases are shared with TRBD1. The CDR3 has 15 residues. V was clipped by 2 bases and J by 9 bases; unmatched bases: 7. Germline CDR1 and CDR2: LGHDT and YNNKEL (reference sequence). In DNA, the CDR3 is TGTGCCAGCAGCCAATTTAGCACAGGGGTTTCACCCCTCCACTTT. It specifies CASSQFSTGVSPLHF.

V and J are TRBV6-5 and TRBJ1-4; D is unresolved. The V gene lost 2 bases and the J gene lost 7 bases, with 11 bases spanning the gap. CDR3 size: 14 residues. The germline gives CDR1 MNHEY, CDR2 SVGAGI. DNA for the CDR3: TGTGCCAGCAGTTACCCCCCGGGAGCTGAAAAACTGTTTTTT. This gives the protein CASSYPPGAEKLFF.